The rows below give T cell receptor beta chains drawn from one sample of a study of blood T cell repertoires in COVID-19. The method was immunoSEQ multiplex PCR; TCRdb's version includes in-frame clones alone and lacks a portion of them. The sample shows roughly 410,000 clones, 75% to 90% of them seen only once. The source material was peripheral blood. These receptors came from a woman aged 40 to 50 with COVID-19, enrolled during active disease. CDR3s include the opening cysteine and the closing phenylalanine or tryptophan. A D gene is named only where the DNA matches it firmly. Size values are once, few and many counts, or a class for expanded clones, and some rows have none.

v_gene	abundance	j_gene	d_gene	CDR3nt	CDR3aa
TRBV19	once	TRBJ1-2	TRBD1	TGTGCCAGTAGTTTCCGGACAGGGAAGTATGGCTACACCTTC	CASSFRTGKYGYTF
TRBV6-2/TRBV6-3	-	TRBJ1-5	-	TGTGCCAGCAGTTGGCGGTCCCGGGGAAGCAATCAGCCCCAGCATTTT	CASSWRSRGSNQPQHF
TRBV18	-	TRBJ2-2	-	TGTGCCAGCTCACCACAGGGGACTCACACCGGGGAGCTGTTTTTT	CASSPQGTHTGELFF
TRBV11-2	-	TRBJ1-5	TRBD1	TGTGCCAGCAGCTTAGGACAGGGGGATCAGCCCCAGCATTTT	CASSLGQGDQPQHF
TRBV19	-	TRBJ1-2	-	TGTGCCAGTAGTATAGTCCTGGGAGCGGATGGCTACACCTTC	CASSIVLGADGYTF
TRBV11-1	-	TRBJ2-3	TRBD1	TGTGCCAGCAGCTGGACAGGGGAAGATACGCAGTATTTT	CASSWTGEDTQYF
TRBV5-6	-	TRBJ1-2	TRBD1	TGTGCCAGCAGCTTAACAGGGGATATTTATGGCTACACCTTC	CASSLTGDIYGYTF
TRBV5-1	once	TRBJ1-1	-	TGCGCCAGCAGCGCTGGTTCAGGGCTGAACACTGAAGCTTTCTTT	CASSAGSGLNTEAFF
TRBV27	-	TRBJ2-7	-	TGTGCCAGCAGTTTAAATGCGGCGGGGTCCTCCTACGAGCAGTACTTC	CASSLNAAGSSYEQYF
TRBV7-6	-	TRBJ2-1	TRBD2	TGTGCCAGCAGCCCAATCAGCGGGAGGTACAATGAGCAGTTCTTC	CASSPISGRYNEQFF
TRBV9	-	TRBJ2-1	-	TGTGCCAGCAGCCCTTCGGGGGACCACTACAATGAGCAGTTCTTC	CASSPSGDHYNEQFF